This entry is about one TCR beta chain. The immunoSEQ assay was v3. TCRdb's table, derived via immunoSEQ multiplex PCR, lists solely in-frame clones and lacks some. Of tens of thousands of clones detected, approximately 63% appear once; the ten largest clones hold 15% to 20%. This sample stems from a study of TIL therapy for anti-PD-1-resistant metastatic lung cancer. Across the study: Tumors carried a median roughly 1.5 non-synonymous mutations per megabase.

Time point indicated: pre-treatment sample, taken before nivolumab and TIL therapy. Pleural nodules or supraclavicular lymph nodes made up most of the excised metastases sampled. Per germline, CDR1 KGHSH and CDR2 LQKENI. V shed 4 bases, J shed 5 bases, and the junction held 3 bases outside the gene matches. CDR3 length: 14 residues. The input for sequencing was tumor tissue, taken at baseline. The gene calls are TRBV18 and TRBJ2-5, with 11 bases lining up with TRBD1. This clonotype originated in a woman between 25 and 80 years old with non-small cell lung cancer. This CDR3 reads CASSQDRGLETQYF. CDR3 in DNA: TGTGCCAGCTCACAGGACAGGGGGCTGGAGACCCAGTACTTC.